The next 7 T cell receptor beta chains were all read from a single sample in a study of cytomegalovirus exposure and HLA in healthy donors. PCR employed 60 Vbeta and 13 Jbeta primers. Some clones are missing from TCRdb's copy, which holds only in-frame ones; the method was immunoSEQ multiplex PCR. The repertoire holds about 110,000 clones, about 70% seen once, with roughly 3% in the top ten. Material: PBMCs. The receptors were gathered from a female donor in good health and CMV-seronegative.

Notes on this clone: Being one base from a much bigger clone, this may be a read error. The genes are TRBV5-3 and TRBJ1-3; 7 bases align to TRBD1. TRBV5-3 is an ORF; its function is uncertain. The V gene end was trimmed by 3 bases and the J gene end by 0 bases; junction bases not matched to a gene: 0. The CDR3 extends over 14 amino acids. The CDR3 region has the DNA TGTGCCAGAAGCTGGACAGGCTCTGGAAACACCATATATTTT. Residues: CARSWTGSGNTIYF.

This chain connects TRBV19 to TRBJ2-2; TRBD2 matches at 11 bases. The V gene's germline CDR1 is LNHDA and CDR2 SQIVND (reference sequence). The CDR3 runs to 15 residues. Unmatched junction bases numbered 3, after V lost 5 bases and J lost 4 bases. The CDR3 DNA reads as TGTGCCAGTAGTCCTCTAGCGGGAGGCACCGGGGAGCTGTTTTTT. It codes for CASSPLAGGTGELFF.

This chain joins TRBV29-1 and TRBJ1-2; 7 nucleotides match TRBD1. CDR1 is SQVTM, CDR2 ANQGSEA, per germline. This CDR3 has 13 residues. V shed 2 bases, J shed 7 bases, and the junction held 7 bases outside the gene matches. Written as DNA, the CDR3 is TGCAGCGTTGAATGGGACAGCTTCTCTGGCTACACCTTC. Protein sequence: CSVEWDSFSGYTF. Using reference TRBV29-1 and TRBJ1-2 for the parts outside the CDR3, the full variable domain is SAVISQKPSRDICQRGTSLTIQCQVDSQVTMMFWYRQQPGQSLTLIATANQGSEATYESGFVIDKFPISRPNLTFSTLTVSNMSPEDSSIYLCSVEWDSFSGYTFGSGTRLTVV.

The chain combines TRBV19 with TRBJ1-4, with 7 positions matching TRBD1. The junction had 6 bases not matched to a gene; V was cut back by 7 bases and J by 7 bases. The CDR3 is 13 residues long. The germline V gene encodes CDR1 LNHDA and CDR2 SQIVND (reference sequence). The CDR3: CASNRGGTEKLFF. The DNA for the CDR3 is TGTGCCAGTAACAGGGGAGGCACTGAAAAACTGTTTTTT.

This clone came up a few times. The J gene is TRBJ2-5, the V gene TRBV7-8, with 7 nucleotides matching TRBD2. V was pared by 6 bases and J by 5 bases, with 15 bases of the junction left unmatched. Germline CDR1 and CDR2: SGHVS and FQNEAQ. The CDR3 is 16 amino acids. The CDR3, as DNA: TGTGCCAGCAGTCGGGAAGGGGCGGGAGAGGGGGAGACCCAGTACTTC. Its protein is CASSREGAGEGETQYF.

The V and J genes are TRBV5-4 and TRBJ1-5, with 10 bases that match TRBD1. The CDR3 covers 15 residues. Trimming at V came to 3 bases and at J to 4 bases, leaving 4 bases not matched to a gene. Germline CDR1 SGHNT, CDR2 YYREEE (reference sequence). The CDR3 sequence: CASSSGTGANQPQHF. In DNA, the CDR3 is TGTGCCAGCAGCTCCGGGACAGGGGCAAATCAGCCCCAGCATTTT.

The genes are TRBV7-9 and TRBJ2-1; perhaps TRBD2 as D (5 bases). The CDR3 extends over 17 amino acids. Germline V CDR1 and CDR2: SEHNR, FQNEAQ (reference sequence). The V gene lost 4 bases and the J gene lost 0 bases, with 16 bases spanning the gap. The CDR3 reads CASSSPGFEGSYNEQFF. The CDR3 DNA reads as TGTGCCAGCAGCTCACCCGGGTTCGAGGGCTCCTACAATGAGCAGTTCTTC.